This T cell receptor (beta chain) appears in the sequencing data of a study of blood T cell repertoires in COVID-19. Across the whole study: Material from acute and convalescent COVID-19 was sourced from the United States, Italy and Spain. T cells, B-cell-depleted T cells, or PBMCs supplied cDNA or gDNA.

Authors' processing steps: Estimation of nucleated cell counts was performed using reference gene primer amplification. The repertoire was sequenced with immunoSEQ multiplex PCR; TCRdb's copy has only in-frame clones and lacks some. The D gene and trimming were derived from the DNA, and the V and J assignments and clone size from that table. The top ten hold approximately 30% of the sample, which has tens of thousands of clones, approximately 86% seen once. Germline V gives CDR1 SGHVS, CDR2 FNYEAQ. V lost 2 bases, J lost 7 bases, and 7 bases stayed unmatched. This CDR3 has 16 residues. Sequencing was performed on peripheral blood. This receptor was taken from a man aged 50 to 60 with acute or convalescent COVID-19. The chain has TRBV7-6 and TRBJ2-1; 11 bases line up with TRBD2. CDR3 protein: CASSLSVAGGGNEQFF. The CDR3 nucleotides are TGTGCCAGCAGCTTATCAGTAGCGGGGGGGGGAAATGAGCAGTTCTTC.